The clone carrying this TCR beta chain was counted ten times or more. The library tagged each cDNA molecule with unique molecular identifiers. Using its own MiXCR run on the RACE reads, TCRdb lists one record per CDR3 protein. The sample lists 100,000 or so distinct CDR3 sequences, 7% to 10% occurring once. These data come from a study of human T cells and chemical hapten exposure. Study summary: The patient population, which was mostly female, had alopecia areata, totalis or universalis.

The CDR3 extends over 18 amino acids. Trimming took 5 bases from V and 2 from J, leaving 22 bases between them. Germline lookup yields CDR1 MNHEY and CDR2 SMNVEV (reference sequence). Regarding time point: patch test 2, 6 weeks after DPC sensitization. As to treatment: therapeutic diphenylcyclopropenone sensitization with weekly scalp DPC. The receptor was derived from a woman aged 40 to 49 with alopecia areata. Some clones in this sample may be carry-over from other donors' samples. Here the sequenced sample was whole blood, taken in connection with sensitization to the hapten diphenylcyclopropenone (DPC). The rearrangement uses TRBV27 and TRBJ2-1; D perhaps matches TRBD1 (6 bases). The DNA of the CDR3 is TGTGCCAGCAGTGCGGACAGCTTCCCGAATATGACCTACAATGAGCAGTTCTTC. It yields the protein CASSADSFPNMTYNEQFF.